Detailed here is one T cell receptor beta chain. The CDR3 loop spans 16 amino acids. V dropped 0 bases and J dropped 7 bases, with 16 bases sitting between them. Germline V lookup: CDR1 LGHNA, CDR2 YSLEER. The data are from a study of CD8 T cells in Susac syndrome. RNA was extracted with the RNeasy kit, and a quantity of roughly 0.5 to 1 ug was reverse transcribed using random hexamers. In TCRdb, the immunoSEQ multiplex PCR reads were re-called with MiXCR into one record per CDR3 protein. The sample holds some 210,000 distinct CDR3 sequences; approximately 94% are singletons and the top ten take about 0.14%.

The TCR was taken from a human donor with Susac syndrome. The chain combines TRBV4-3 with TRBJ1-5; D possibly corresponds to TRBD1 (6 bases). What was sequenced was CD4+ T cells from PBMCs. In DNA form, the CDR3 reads TGCGCCAGCAGCCAAGATATAGCCGGGGGCGGCCAGCCCCAGCATTTT. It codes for CASSQDIAGGGQPQHF.